This T cell receptor (beta chain) stems from a study of control samples from healthy donors and cancer patients. Clones were sequenced by immunoSEQ multiplex PCR, and TCRdb holds only the in-frame ones, with some missing. The sample contains around 100,000 clones, roughly 87% of which appear only once. The germline V gene encodes CDR1 MDHEN and CDR2 SYDVKM. V lost 4 bases and J lost 0; bases outside the gene matches: 0. The CDR3 is 15 residues long. The gene calls are TRBV28 and TRBJ1-6; 7 bases map to TRBD1. The sample taken for sequencing was blood. This TCR was sampled from a woman between 50 and 59 years old in good health. The CDR3 DNA reads TGTGCCAGCAGTTCAGGGGGCTCCTATAATTCACCCCTCCACTTT. Protein sequence: CASSSGGSYNSPLHF.